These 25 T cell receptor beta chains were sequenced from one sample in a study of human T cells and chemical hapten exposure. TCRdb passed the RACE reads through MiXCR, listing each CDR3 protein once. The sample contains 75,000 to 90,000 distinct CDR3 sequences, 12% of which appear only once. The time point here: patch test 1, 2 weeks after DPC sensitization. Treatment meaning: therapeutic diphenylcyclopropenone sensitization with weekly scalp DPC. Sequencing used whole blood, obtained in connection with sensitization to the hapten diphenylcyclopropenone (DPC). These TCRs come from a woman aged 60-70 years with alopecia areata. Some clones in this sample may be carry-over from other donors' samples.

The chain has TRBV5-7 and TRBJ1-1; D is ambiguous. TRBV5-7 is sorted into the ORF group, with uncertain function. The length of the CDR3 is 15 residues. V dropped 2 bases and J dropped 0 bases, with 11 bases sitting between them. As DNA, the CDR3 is TGTGCCAGCAGCTTAATAGGACGATTGAACACTGAAGCTTTCTTT. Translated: CASSLIGRLNTEAFF.

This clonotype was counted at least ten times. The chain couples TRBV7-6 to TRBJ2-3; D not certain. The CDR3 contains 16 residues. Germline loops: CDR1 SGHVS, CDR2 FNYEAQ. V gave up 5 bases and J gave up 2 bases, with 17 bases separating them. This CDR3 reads CASSGKGSDFTDTQYF. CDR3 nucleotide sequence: TGTGCCAGCAGCGGAAAGGGATCCGATTTCACAGATACGCAGTATTTT.

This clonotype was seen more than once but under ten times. The CDR3 nucleotides are TGTGCCAGCAGCCAAGGACCAGGGGGGGCTGAAGCTTTCTTT. As protein: CASSQGPGGAEAFF. The rearrangement uses TRBV3-1 and TRBJ1-1; TRBD1 aligns across 7 bases. V dropped 1 base and J dropped 6; count of bases not matched to a gene: 5. Looked up from germline, CDR1 is LGHDT and CDR2 is YNNKEL (reference sequence). The CDR3 sequence is 14 residues long.

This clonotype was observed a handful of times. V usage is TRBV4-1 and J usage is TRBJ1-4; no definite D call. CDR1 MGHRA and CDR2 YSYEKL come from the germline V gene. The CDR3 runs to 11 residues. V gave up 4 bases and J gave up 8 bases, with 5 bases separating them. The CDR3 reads CASSRSEKLFF. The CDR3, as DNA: TGCGCCAGCAGCCGGTCAGAAAAACTGTTTTTT.

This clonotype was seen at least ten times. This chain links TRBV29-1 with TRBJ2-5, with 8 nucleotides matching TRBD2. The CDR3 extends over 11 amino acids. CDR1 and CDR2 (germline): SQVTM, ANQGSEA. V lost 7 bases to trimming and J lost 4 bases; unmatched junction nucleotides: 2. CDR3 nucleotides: TGCAGCGCCGCGGGGGGAGAGACCCAGTACTTC. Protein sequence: CSAAGGETQYF.

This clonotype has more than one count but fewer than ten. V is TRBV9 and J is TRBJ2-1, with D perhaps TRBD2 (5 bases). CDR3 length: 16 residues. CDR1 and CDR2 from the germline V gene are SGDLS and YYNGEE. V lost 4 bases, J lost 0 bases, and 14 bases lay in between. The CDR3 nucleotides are TGTGCCAGCAGCCCCCCTAGCTGGGGCTCCTACAATGAGCAGTTCTTC. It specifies CASSPPSWGSYNEQFF.

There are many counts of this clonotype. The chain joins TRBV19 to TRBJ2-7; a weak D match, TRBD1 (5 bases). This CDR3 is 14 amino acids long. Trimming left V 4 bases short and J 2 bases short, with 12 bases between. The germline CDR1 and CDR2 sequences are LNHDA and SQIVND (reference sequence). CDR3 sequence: CASSKGSDTYEQYF. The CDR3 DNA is TGTGCCAGTAGTAAGGGGTCTGATACCTACGAGCAGTACTTC.

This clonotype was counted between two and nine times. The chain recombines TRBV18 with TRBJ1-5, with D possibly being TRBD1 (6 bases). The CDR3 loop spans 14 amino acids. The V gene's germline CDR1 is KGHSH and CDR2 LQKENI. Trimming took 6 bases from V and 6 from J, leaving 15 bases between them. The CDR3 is CASSAEGERQPQHF. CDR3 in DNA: TGTGCCAGCTCGGCGGAGGGGGAGCGTCAGCCCCAGCATTTT.

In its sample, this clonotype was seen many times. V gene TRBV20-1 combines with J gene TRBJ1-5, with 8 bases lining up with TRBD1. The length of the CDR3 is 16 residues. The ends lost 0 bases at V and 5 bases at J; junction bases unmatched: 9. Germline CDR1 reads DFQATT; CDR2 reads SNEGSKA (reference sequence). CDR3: CSARDEGQGAHQPQHF. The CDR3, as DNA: TGCAGTGCTAGAGATGAAGGGCAGGGGGCCCATCAGCCCCAGCATTTT.

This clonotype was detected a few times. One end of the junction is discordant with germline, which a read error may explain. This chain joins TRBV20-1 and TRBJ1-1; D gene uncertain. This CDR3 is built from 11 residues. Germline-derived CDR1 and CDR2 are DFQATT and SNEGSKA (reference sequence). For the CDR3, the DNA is TGCAGTGCTAGAGAGGAGGCTACGACCCTCTTT. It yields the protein CSAREEATTLF.

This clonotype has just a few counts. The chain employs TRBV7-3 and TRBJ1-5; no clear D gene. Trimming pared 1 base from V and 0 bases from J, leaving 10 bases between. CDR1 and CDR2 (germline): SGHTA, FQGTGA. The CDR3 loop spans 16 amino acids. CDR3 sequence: CASSLRAVYSNQPQHF. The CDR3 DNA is TGTGCCAGCAGCTTAAGGGCAGTTTATAGCAATCAGCCCCAGCATTTT.

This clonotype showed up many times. CDR3 nucleotide sequence: TGCGCCAGCAGCTTGGCCCCTCAGGACACGAACACTGAAGCTTTCTTT. This gives the protein CASSLAPQDTNTEAFF. This sequence joins TRBV5-1 and TRBJ1-1; possibly TRBD1 for D (5 bases). CDR1 is SGHRS, CDR2 YFSETQ, per germline. V was pared by 0 bases and J by 1 base, with 13 bases between. There are 16 residues in the CDR3.

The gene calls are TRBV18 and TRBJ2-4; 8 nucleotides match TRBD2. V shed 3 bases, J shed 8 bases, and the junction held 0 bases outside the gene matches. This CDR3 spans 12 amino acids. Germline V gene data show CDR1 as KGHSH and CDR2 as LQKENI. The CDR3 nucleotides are TGTGCCAGCTCACCTAGCGGGGACATTCAGTACTTC. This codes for CASSPSGDIQYF.

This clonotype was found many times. The CDR3 region is CASVVTYSSYEQYF. As DNA, the CDR3 is TGTGCCAGCGTAGTCACTTATAGCTCCTACGAGCAGTACTTC. This chain links TRBV2 with TRBJ2-7; D not certain. Trimming removed 8 bases at V and 0 bases at J, with 14 bases between. Germline CDR1 and CDR2: SNHLY and FYNNEI. The CDR3 spans 14 residues.

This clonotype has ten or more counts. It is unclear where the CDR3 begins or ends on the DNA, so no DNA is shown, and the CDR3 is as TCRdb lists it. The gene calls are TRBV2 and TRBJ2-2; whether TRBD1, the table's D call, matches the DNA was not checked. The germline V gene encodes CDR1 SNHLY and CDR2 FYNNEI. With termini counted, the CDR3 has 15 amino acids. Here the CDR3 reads CASILDRGPTGELFF.

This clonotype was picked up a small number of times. The CDR3 bases are TGCAGTGCTAGTGCGGGACTCCCTCCAGAGACCCAGTACTTC. This codes for CSASAGLPPETQYF. This rearrangement joins TRBV20-1 to TRBJ2-5, with D perhaps matching TRBD2 (6 bases). Trimming cost V 3 bases and J 4 bases, with 15 bases left between them. The CDR3 runs 14 residues. From germline, CDR1 is DFQATT and CDR2 SNEGSKA (reference sequence).

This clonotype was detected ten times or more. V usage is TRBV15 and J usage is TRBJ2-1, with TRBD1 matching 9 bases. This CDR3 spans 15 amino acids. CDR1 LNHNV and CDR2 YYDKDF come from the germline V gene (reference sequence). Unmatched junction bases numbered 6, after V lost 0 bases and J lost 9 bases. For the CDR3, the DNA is TGTGCCACCAGCAGAGATTTGGACAGGGGTTTTGAGCAGTTCTTC. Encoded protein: CATSRDLDRGFEQFF.

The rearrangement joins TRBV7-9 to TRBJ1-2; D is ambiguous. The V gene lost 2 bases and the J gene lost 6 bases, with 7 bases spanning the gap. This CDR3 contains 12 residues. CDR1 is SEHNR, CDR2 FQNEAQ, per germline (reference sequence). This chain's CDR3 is CASSLTRDGYTF. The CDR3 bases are TGTGCCAGCAGCTTAACAAGAGATGGCTACACCTTC.

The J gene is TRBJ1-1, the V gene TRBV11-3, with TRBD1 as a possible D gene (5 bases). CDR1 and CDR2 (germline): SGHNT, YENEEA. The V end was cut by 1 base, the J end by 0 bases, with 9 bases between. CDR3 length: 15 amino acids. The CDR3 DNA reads TGTGCCAGCAGCTTAGGTGGGGCGATGAACACTGAAGCTTTCTTT. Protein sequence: CASSLGGAMNTEAFF.

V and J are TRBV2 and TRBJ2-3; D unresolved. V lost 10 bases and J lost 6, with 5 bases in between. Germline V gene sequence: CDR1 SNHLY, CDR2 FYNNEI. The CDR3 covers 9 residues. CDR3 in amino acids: CAIADTQYF. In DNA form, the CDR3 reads TGTGCCATTGCGGATACGCAGTATTTT.

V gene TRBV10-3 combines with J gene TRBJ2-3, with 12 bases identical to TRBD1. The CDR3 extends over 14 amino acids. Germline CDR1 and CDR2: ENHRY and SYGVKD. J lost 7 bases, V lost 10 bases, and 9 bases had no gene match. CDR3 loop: CATEPGQGANTQYF. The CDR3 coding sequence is TGTGCCACGGAGCCGGGACAGGGGGCTAATACGCAGTATTTT.

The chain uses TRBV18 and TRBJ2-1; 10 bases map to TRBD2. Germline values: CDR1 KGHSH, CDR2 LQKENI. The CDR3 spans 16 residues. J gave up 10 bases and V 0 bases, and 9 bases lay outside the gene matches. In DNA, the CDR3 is TGTGCCAGCTCACCACCCGTTACTAGCGGGGCTGACGAGCAGTTCTTC. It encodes CASSPPVTSGADEQFF.

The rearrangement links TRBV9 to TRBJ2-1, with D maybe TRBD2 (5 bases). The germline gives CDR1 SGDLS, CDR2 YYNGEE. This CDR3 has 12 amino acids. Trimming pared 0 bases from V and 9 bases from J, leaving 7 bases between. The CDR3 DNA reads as TGTGCCAGCAGCGTAGCGGGGATTGAGCAGTTCTTC. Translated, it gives CASSVAGIEQFF.

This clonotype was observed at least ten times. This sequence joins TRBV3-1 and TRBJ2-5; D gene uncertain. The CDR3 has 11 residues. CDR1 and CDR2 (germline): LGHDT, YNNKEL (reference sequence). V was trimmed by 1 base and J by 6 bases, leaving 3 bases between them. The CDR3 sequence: CASSQAKTQYF. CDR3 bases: TGTGCCAGCAGCCAAGCCAAGACCCAGTACTTC.

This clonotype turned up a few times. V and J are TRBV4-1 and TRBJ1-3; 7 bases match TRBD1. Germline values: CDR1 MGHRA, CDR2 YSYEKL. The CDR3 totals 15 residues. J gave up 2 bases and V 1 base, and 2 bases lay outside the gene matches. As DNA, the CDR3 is TGCGCCAGCAGCCAAGCCGACAGGGCTGGAAACACCATATATTTT. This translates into CASSQADRAGNTIYF.